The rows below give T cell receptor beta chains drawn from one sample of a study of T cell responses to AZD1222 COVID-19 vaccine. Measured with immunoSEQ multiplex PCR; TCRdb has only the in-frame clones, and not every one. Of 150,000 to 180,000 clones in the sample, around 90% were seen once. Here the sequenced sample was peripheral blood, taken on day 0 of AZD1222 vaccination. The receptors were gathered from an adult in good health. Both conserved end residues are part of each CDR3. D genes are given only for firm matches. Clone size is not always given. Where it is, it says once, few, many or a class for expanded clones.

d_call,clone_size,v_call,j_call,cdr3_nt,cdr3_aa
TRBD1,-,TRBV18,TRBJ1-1,TGTGCCAGCTCACGGCCGACAGGGGTCACTGAAGCTTTCTTT,CASSRPTGVTEAFF
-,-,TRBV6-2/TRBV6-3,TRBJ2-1,TGTGCCAGCAGCCTTGGGGCAGCCAATGAGCAGTTCTTC,CASSLGAANEQFF
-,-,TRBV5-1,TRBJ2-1,TGCGCCAGCAGCATCCGACTCAATGAGCAGTTCTTC,CASSIRLNEQFF
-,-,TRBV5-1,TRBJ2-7,TGCGCCAGCAGCTTGTCTAGCGCGAGCTCCTACGAGCAGTACTTC,CASSLSSASSYEQYF
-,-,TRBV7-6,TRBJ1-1,TGTGCCAGCAGCCCCGGGACATCCCTACCGAACACTGAAGCTTTCTTT,CASSPGTSLPNTEAFF
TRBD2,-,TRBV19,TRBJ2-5,TGTGCCAGTACCCGGACTAGCGGGAGGGCAAGGCAAGAGACCCAGTACTTC,CASTRTSGRARQETQYF
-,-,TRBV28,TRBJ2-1,TGTGCCAGCGGGAGGGGGGACTCCTACAATGAGCAGTTCTTC,CASGRGDSYNEQFF
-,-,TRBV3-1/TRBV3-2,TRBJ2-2,TGTGCCAGCAGCCAAGTGGGCGGGGTGCGCACCGGGGAGCTGTTTTTT,CASSQVGGVRTGELFF
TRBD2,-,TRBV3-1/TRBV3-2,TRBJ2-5,TGTGCCAGCAGCCAGTTCACTAGCGGGGGGGAGACCCAGTACTTC,CASSQFTSGGETQYF
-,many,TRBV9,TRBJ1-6,TGTGCCAGCAGCGTAGGGGTTCGTTCACCCCTCCACTTT,CASSVGVRSPLHF
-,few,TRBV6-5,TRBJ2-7,TGTGCCAGCAGTCCGACAGGGGAGGGCTACGAGCAGTACTTC,CASSPTGEGYEQYF
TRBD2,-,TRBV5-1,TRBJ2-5,TGCGCCAGCAGCCCCGGCCTAGCGGCGTACCAAGAGACCCAGTACTTC,CASSPGLAAYQETQYF
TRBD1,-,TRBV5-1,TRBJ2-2,TGCGCCAGCAGCTTGGTCTCAGGGACAGCGAACACCGGGGAGCTGTTTTTT,CASSLVSGTANTGELFF
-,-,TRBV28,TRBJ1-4,TGTGCCAGCAGTTTGATTGGGGGAATGGAAAAACTGTTTTTT,CASSLIGGMEKLFF
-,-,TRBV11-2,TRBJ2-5,TGTGCCAGCAGCTCGAGGGTTTTCGGGGGTGTACAAGAGACCCAGTACTTC,CASSSRVFGGVQETQYF
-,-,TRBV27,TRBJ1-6,TGTGCCAGCAGCCCGATCAGGGTGATGAATTCACCCCTCCACTTT,CASSPIRVMNSPLHF
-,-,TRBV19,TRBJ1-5,TGTGCCAGTAGTCTCCCGGGGCCCCAGCATTTT,CASSLPGPQHF
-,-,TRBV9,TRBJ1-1,TGTGCCAGCAGCCGAATGGGGGGCGCGGGTACTGAAGCTTTCTTT,CASSRMGGAGTEAFF
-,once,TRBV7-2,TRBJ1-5,TGTGCCAGCAGCTTAGTAACTGGCAGTTATAGCAATCAGCCCCAGCATTTT,CASSLVTGSYSNQPQHF
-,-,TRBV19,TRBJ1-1,TGTGCCAGTAGTATAGTCAGTGAGACCCGAGCTTCTTATATGAACACTGAAGCTTTCTTT,CASSIVSETRASYMNTEAFF
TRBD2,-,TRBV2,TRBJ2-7,TGTGCCAGCACCCAGAGTCGGGGGAGGGCCGGCGAGCAGTACTTC,CASTQSRGRAGEQYF
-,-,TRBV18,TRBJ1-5,TGTGCTAGCTCACCTGAACAGTTCGCCAATCAGCCCCAGCATTTT,CASSPEQFANQPQHF
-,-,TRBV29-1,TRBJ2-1,TGCAGCGTTGCGGTCAGCAATGAGCAGTTCTTC,CSVAVSNEQFF
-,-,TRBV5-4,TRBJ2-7,TGTGCCAGCAGCGAGGTTGGCGAGCAGTACTTC,CASSEVGEQYF
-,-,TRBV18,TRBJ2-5,TGTGCCAGCTCACCACGGCAAGAGACCCAGTACTTC,CASSPRQETQYF
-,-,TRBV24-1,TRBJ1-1,TGTGCCACCTCCAAGAGGGATTACACTGAAGCTTTCTTT,CATSKRDYTEAFF
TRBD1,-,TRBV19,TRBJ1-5,TGTGCCAGTAGTATAGGAGGACAGGGACATAGCAATCAGCCCCAGCATTTT,CASSIGGQGHSNQPQHF
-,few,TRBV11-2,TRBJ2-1,TGTGCCAGCAGCTTGACAGGATTTGAGCAGTTCTTC,CASSLTGFEQFF
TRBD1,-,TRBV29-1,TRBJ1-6,TGCAGCGTTGAGGAGACAGGGGGCTCACCCCTCCACTTT,CSVEETGGSPLHF
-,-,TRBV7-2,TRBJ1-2,TGTGCCAGCAGCTTATTGCAGGGCCTGGGCTACACCTTC,CASSLLQGLGYTF
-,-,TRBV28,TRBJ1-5,TGTGCCAGCAGTTTCTTACAATATAGCAATCAGCCCCAGCATTTT,CASSFLQYSNQPQHF
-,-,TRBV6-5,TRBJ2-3,TGTGCCAGCAGTTCCTTAAGGGTGTCGGGGGCAGATACGCAGTATTTT,CASSSLRVSGADTQYF
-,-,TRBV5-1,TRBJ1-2,TGCGCCAGCAGCTTGACGGCCCCAGTCCCTGGCTACACCTTC,CASSLTAPVPGYTF
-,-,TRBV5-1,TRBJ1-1,TGCGCCAGCAGTCCCGGAATAGGCAGGTCAATTGAAGCTTTCTTT,CASSPGIGRSIEAFF
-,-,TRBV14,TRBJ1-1,TGTGCCAGCAGCCAAATCATGGTACAGTCGACTGAAGCTTTCTTT,CASSQIMVQSTEAFF
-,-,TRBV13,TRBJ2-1,TGTGCCAGCAGCTACGACGCAAGCTCCTACAATGAGCAGTTCTTC,CASSYDASSYNEQFF
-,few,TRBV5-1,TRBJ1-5,TGCGCCAGCAGCGCGGAGGGGTTTGGTCAGCCCCAGCATTTT,CASSAEGFGQPQHF
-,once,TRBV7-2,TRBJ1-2,TGTGCCAGCAGGTCTCGAGGGGTGGAGAGCTATGGCTACACCTTC,CASRSRGVESYGYTF
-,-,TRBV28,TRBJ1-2,TGTGCCAGCAGCTCTGGGGACTATGGCTACACCTTC,CASSSGDYGYTF